These 8 T cell receptor beta chains originate from one sample sequenced in a study of cytomegalovirus exposure and HLA in healthy donors. Primers: 60 Vbeta forward and 13 Jbeta reverse. Here immunoSEQ multiplex PCR was the method, and the copy in TCRdb shows in-frame clones only, minus some. The top ten hold approximately 2% of the sample, which has over 150,000 clones, about 81% seen once. Sequencing was performed on PBMCs. The receptors shown here come from a woman between 18 and 29 years old in good health and CMV-seronegative.

This chain links TRBV28 with TRBJ2-7; 8 bases agree with TRBD2. V lost 2 bases to trimming and J lost 5 bases; unmatched junction nucleotides: 5. Germline CDR1 reads MDHEN; CDR2 reads SYDVKM. CDR3 length equals 14 residues. The chain's CDR3 is CASSLVSGTDEQYF. CDR3 coding DNA: TGTGCCAGCAGTTTAGTTAGCGGGACCGACGAGCAGTACTTC.

The genes are TRBV28 and TRBJ1-4; no reliable D call. CDR1 and CDR2 (germline): MDHEN, SYDVKM. This CDR3 is built from 16 residues. Between the trimmed V and J ends, which lost 5 bases and 3 bases, there was a span of 16 bases. For the CDR3, the DNA is TGTGCCAGCAGTCGTATCCTTTACGGGGCTAATGAAAAACTGTTTTTT. This sequence encodes CASSRILYGANEKLFF.

This chain uses TRBV7-9 with TRBJ1-1; 7 bases line up with TRBD1. CDR3 length equals 15 residues. Germline CDR1 SEHNR, CDR2 FQNEAQ (reference sequence). The trim removed 3 bases at V and 0 bases at J, leaving 4 bases unmatched. The CDR3 DNA sequence: TGTGCCAGCAGCTTCACCGGGACAGTGAACACTGAAGCTTTCTTT. As protein: CASSFTGTVNTEAFF.

The chain carries TRBV28 and TRBJ1-2; D uncertain. Germline lookup yields CDR1 MDHEN and CDR2 SYDVKM. V was clipped by 3 bases and J by 4 bases, with 12 bases between them. The CDR3 is 14 amino acids. The CDR3 spells CASSLTRDSYGYTF. In nucleotides, the CDR3 is TGTGCCAGCAGTTTGACACGGGATAGCTATGGCTACACCTTC.

The chain employs TRBV5-1 and TRBJ1-6; 11 positions agree with TRBD1. V shed 4 bases, J shed 9 bases, and the junction held 6 bases outside the gene matches. Per the germline V gene, CDR1 is SGHRS and CDR2 is YFSETQ. The CDR3 sequence is 15 residues long. The CDR3 is CASSPTGTGGSPLHF. As DNA, the CDR3 is TGCGCCAGCAGCCCTACCGGGACAGGGGGTTCACCCCTCCACTTT.

This clone was observed a handful of times. As DNA, the CDR3 is TGTGCCAGCAGTCAACAGGGAGCGGGGGACTCCTACAATGAGCAGTTCTTC. Its protein is CASSQQGAGDSYNEQFF. V usage is TRBV5-4 and J usage is TRBJ2-1; 8 bases map to TRBD2. The V gene end was trimmed by 5 bases and the J gene end by 0 bases; junction bases not matched to a gene: 10. The germline V gene has CDR1 SGHNT and CDR2 YYREEE (reference sequence). The CDR3 spans 17 residues.

The chain joins TRBV11-2 to TRBJ2-5, with D possibly matching TRBD2 (5 bases). Trimming left V 4 bases short and J 1 base short, with 25 bases between. CDR3 size: 19 residues. CDR1 and CDR2 from the germline V gene are SGHAT and FQNNGV. CDR3 in DNA: TGTGCCAGCAGCTCCTCCAGTAGTTGGCGTTTGGGGAGCCAAGAGACCCAGTACTTC. Its protein product is CASSSSSSWRLGSQETQYF.

A word on this clone: The sample carries other DNA sequences with the same CDR3. V is TRBV28 and J is TRBJ2-7; 8 bases line up with TRBD1. CDR1 is MDHEN, CDR2 SYDVKM, per germline. The CDR3 extends over 13 amino acids. J lost 4 bases, V lost 4 bases, and 3 bases had no gene match. The CDR3, as DNA: TGTGCCAGCAGTTCAGGACAGGGTTACGAGCAGTACTTC. Translation: CASSSGQGYEQYF.